Detailed here is one T cell receptor (beta chain). The target antigen is unknown. The data were obtained in a study of shared clonotypes between healthy human individuals. Overall study findings and caveats: An effect of sequencing depth on clonotype sharing among donors was expected. It was only blood that was sampled, and tissue repertoires likely differ.

TCRdb's copy holds only in-frame clones and misses some; the assay was immunoSEQ multiplex PCR. The top ten clones hold more than 10% of a sample with approximately 460,000 clones, around 77% of them seen once. Each sample came from a Caucasian adult donor living in Nashville, Tennessee. About 90 million PBMCs per unsorted sample were used for genomic DNA. Germline CDR1 is MNHNS and CDR2 is SASEGT. CDR3 length equals 13 residues. Trimming stripped 11 bases from V and 5 bases from J, with 18 bases between. V gene TRBV6-1 combines with J gene TRBJ2-5; maybe TRBD1 (6 bases). The sample consisted of PBMCs. This clonotype was obtained from a woman aged 35 to 49 in good health. Some clones in this sample may be carry-over from other donors' samples. DNA for the CDR3: TGTGCCGCCTCGTGGACAGTCGGGGAGACCCAGTACTTC. Translating it yields CAASWTVGETQYF.